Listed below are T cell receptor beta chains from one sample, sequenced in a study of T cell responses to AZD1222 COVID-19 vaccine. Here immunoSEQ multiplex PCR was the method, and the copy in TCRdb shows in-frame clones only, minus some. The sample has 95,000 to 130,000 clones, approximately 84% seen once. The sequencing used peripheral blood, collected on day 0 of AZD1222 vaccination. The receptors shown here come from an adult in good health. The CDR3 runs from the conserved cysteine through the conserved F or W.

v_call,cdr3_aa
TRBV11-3,CASSFGKTDTQYF
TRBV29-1,CSASGLAGQLYEQYF
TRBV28,CASTRYITGDGGELFF
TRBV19,CASSISGRRMEEEQYF
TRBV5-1,CASRKSLAGDSEQYF
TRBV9,CASSPTGTLSHEQYF
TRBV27,CAIAPLGRGWETDTQYF
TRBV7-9,CASSLGTGKNTEAFF
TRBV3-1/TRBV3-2,CASSQNYANYGYTF
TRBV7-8,CASSSDREGYGYTF
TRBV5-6,CASSLGGSYNEQFF
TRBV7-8,CASTRGTGINEKLFF
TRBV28,CASSSPVVDNSPLHF
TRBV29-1,CSVSGMEGYTF